One and the same sample provided the 26 T cell receptor beta chains below, sequenced in a study of vaccination effects on CD4 cells after COVID-19. The antigens of these receptors remain unknown. Repertoires were generated with immunoSEQ multiplex PCR, while TCRdb's copy carries only in-frame clones and drops some. In the table there are fewer than 35,000 clones, over 70% of which are singletons. Before sequencing took place, the ViraFEST assay used viral peptide pools to expand antigen-specific CD4+ T cells. Cultured cells yielded isolated CD4+ T cells after 10 days. Each participant received a vaccine that was either BNT162b2 or mRNA-1273, given as two doses. The specimen was CD4+ T cells from PBMCs cultured with HCoV-229E spike peptides, collected after COVID-19 vaccination. The receptors stem from a human donor who received a COVID-19 vaccine.

CDR3 in DNA: TGCGCCAGCAAGGACAATGAGCAGTTCTTC. Translation gives CASKDNEQFF. The V call is TRBV10-2, the J call TRBJ2-1; D unclear. Germline-derived CDR1 and CDR2 are WSHSY and SAAADI. V was pared by 7 bases and J by 5 bases, with 3 bases between. CDR3 length: 10 residues.

This chain uses TRBV10-3 with TRBJ1-6, with 9 bases that match TRBD1. CDR1 and CDR2 (germline): ENHRY, SYGVKD. CDR3 length equals 15 residues. After removal of 3 bases from V and 9 bases from J, the junction contained 6 bases not matched to a gene. This CDR3 reads CAISDTGTGTSPLHF. The DNA of the CDR3 is TGTGCCATCAGTGATACCGGGACAGGGACTTCACCCCTCCACTTT.

In nucleotides, the CDR3 is TGTGCCAGCAGCTTGCGGGACCCCGGGGAGCTGTTTTTT. Protein product: CASSLRDPGELFF. The chain joins TRBV11-3 to TRBJ2-2, with a tentative D call TRBD2 (6 bases). The V gene lost 3 bases and the J gene lost 6 bases, with 8 bases spanning the gap. This CDR3 has 13 residues. The germline V gene encodes CDR1 SGHNT and CDR2 YENEEA.

The V and J genes are TRBV4-1 and TRBJ2-1, with 10 bases matching TRBD2. CDR3 length: 18 residues. V was pared by 4 bases and J by 0 bases, with 9 bases of the junction left unmatched. The germline gives CDR1 MGHRA, CDR2 YSYEKL. CDR3 sequence (DNA): TGCGCCAGCAGCCTCGGGACTAGCGCCTGGAGCTCCTACAATGAGCAGTTCTTC. Protein product: CASSLGTSAWSSYNEQFF.

V and J are TRBV5-6 and TRBJ2-2, with D tentatively TRBD2 (7 bases). The ends were cut back, 4 bases at V and 1 base at J, with 11 bases in the middle. Germline CDR1 and CDR2: SGHDT and YYEEEE. CDR3 length: 15 residues. Here the CDR3 reads CASSRGAGNTGELFF. In DNA, the CDR3 is TGTGCCAGCAGCCGGGGGGCAGGGAACACCGGGGAGCTGTTTTTT.

This clone was seen a few times. The V call is TRBV5-4, the J call TRBJ1-3; the match to TRBD1 covers 12 bases. This CDR3 is built from 15 residues. From germline, CDR1 is SGHNT and CDR2 YYREEE (reference sequence). Trimming cost V 4 bases and J 8 bases; bases outside gene matches: 7. CDR3 sequence (DNA): TGTGCCAGCAGCATCTTGGGACAGGGGGCAGACACCATATATTTT. Translated: CASSILGQGADTIYF.

The count of this clone is one. The CDR3 coding sequence is TGCGCCAGCAGCAACCAAGAGACCCAGTACTTC. Translating gives CASSNQETQYF. The chain combines TRBV4-1 with TRBJ2-5; no reliable D call. V gave up 5 bases and J gave up 0 bases, with 1 base separating them. This CDR3 contains 11 residues. Germline CDR1 and CDR2: MGHRA and YSYEKL.

This clone was recorded only once. The chain is built from TRBV2 and TRBJ2-5; 9 bases are shared with TRBD2. The CDR3 totals 14 residues. Trimming took 6 bases from V and 7 from J; bases not matched to a gene: 9. Germline V gene sequence: CDR1 SNHLY, CDR2 FYNNEI. The CDR3 loop is CASRGGRVGGTQYF. The CDR3 nucleotides are TGTGCCAGCAGGGGCGGGAGGGTCGGGGGGACCCAGTACTTC.

This clone appeared once. This sequence joins TRBV7-2 and TRBJ1-2; D is perhaps TRBD1 (5 bases). The CDR3 is 14 amino acids. The V gene lost 2 bases and the J gene lost 4 bases, with 11 bases spanning the gap. The germline gives CDR1 SGHTA, CDR2 FQGNSA. CDR3 loop: CASSLFGTGYGYTF. CDR3 bases: TGTGCCAGCAGCTTATTCGGGACTGGCTATGGCTACACCTTC.

This chain uses TRBV5-5 with TRBJ2-3; D gene ambiguous. V lost 0 bases to trimming and J lost 5 bases, with 4 bases between them. Germline V CDR1 and CDR2: SGHKS, YYEKEE (reference sequence). CDR3 length: 12 residues. The CDR3: CASSLVGDTQYF. CDR3 bases: TGTGCCAGCAGCTTGGTTGGAGATACGCAGTATTTT.

The CDR3 nucleotides read TGCAGTGCTAGTCAGGGGGTCCACGAGCAGTACTTC. The encoded protein is CSASQGVHEQYF. The chain employs TRBV20-1 and TRBJ2-7; 7 bases align to TRBD1. Germline V gives CDR1 DFQATT, CDR2 SNEGSKA (reference sequence). After removal of 3 bases from V and 5 bases from J, the junction contained 4 bases not matched to a gene. The CDR3 has 12 residues.

This clone was recorded once. V and J are TRBV4-2 and TRBJ1-1; D perhaps matches TRBD1 (5 bases). The CDR3 spans 15 residues. V was clipped by 4 bases and J by 0 bases, with 12 bases between them. Per the germline V gene, CDR1 is LGHNA and CDR2 is YNFKEQ. In DNA, the CDR3 is TGTGCCAGCAGCCCTGCGGGGGGAATGAACACTGAAGCTTTCTTT. This translates into CASSPAGGMNTEAFF.

This clone was recorded only once. The chain carries TRBV11-3 and TRBJ2-1; 10 positions match TRBD2. J lost 7 bases, V lost 0 bases, and 9 bases had no gene match. CDR1 is SGHNT and CDR2 is YENEEA in the germline V gene. There are 17 residues in the CDR3. The CDR3 bases are TGTGCCAGCAGCTTAGATCGTTTGGCTAGCGGGAGAAATGAGCAGTTCTTC. Translated, it gives CASSLDRLASGRNEQFF.

This clone was found a few times. CDR3 amino acids: CAISAGTSGNSYNEQFF. The CDR3 DNA sequence: TGTGCCATCAGCGCGGGGACTAGCGGTAACTCCTACAATGAGCAGTTCTTC. The gene calls are TRBV10-3 and TRBJ2-1, with TRBD2 matching 11 bases. V was clipped by 6 bases and J by 0 bases; unmatched bases: 7. There are 17 residues in the CDR3. Germline V gives CDR1 ENHRY, CDR2 SYGVKD.

The chain joins TRBV6-6 to TRBJ1-2, with D unresolved. The CDR3 is made up of 12 amino acids. Germline V gene lookup returns CDR1 MNHNY and CDR2 SVGAGI (reference sequence). V was cut by 7 bases and J by 8 bases, with 14 bases left in between. CDR3 in amino acids: CASNLAGRGYTF. In DNA, the CDR3 is TGTGCCAGCAATTTGGCAGGCAGAGGCTACACCTTC.

The V gene is TRBV6-1, the J gene TRBJ1-5; the D gene is possibly TRBD1 (5 bases). In germline, CDR1 is MNHNS, CDR2 SASEGT. The CDR3 has 13 residues. Trimming removed 2 bases at V and 7 bases at J, with 9 bases between. The CDR3 bases are TGTGCCAGCAGTGAATTTTGGGGGCAGCCCCAGCATTTT. Translated: CASSEFWGQPQHF.

This clone was detected only a few times. The V gene is TRBV12-3 or TRBV12-4, the J gene TRBJ2-5, with D possibly TRBD1 on 5 matching bases. V shed 6 bases and J shed 5 bases, with 7 bases lying between them. CDR3 length: 11 residues. The CDR3, as DNA: TGTGCCAGCAGGGCAGGGGAGACCCAGTACTTC. This encodes CASRAGETQYF.

V and J are TRBV7-2 and TRBJ2-7, with 12 positions matching TRBD2. The CDR3 spans 16 residues. The junction had 13 bases not matched to a gene; V was cut back by 6 bases and J by 7 bases. Per germline, CDR1 SGHTA and CDR2 FQGNSA. CDR3 coding DNA: TGTGCCAGCAGGTCTACTAGCGGGGGGAAGAGGGTGGAGCAGTACTTC. This translates into CASRSTSGGKRVEQYF.

CDR3 in amino acids: CASRGREGTDTQYF. The CDR3 coding sequence is TGCGCCAGCCGGGGGCGGGAGGGCACAGATACGCAGTATTTT. The chain couples TRBV10-2 to TRBJ2-3; 8 bases fit TRBD2. The CDR3 has 14 residues. Losses at the gene ends were 8 bases for V and 1 base for J; bases not matched to a gene: 5. Germline CDR1 reads WSHSY; CDR2 reads SAAADI.

CDR3 sequence reads: CASQASALYQDTQYF. DNA of the CDR3: TGTGCCAGCCAGGCTAGCGCGCTGTACCAAGATACGCAGTATTTT. The rearrangement links TRBV2 to TRBJ2-3, with TRBD2 as a possible D gene (6 bases). V was shortened by 8 bases and J by 5 bases, with 20 bases between the two germline ends. The CDR3 runs 15 residues. In germline, CDR1 is SNHLY, CDR2 FYNNEI.

The rearrangement links TRBV10-3 to TRBJ1-1; a weak D match, TRBD1 (6 bases). The CDR3 spans 14 residues. Germline loops: CDR1 ENHRY, CDR2 SYGVKD. V was trimmed by 9 bases and J by 3 bases, leaving 17 bases between them. The CDR3 is CAMTVGQSDTEAFF. CDR3 DNA: TGTGCCATGACCGTCGGACAGTCTGACACTGAAGCTTTCTTT.

The chain uses TRBV7-9 and TRBJ2-1; D remains unclear. The CDR3 extends over 14 amino acids. Trimming shortened V by 1 base and J by 7 bases, and 11 bases separated the two germline ends. Germline V gene sequence: CDR1 SEHNR, CDR2 FQNEAQ (reference sequence). The CDR3 sequence: CASSLDLTLNEQFF. The CDR3 bases are TGTGCCAGCAGCTTAGATCTGACACTTAATGAGCAGTTCTTC.

This clone was recorded a few times. The chain carries TRBV2 and TRBJ1-3, with D unclear. CDR3 length equals 14 residues. The V gene's germline CDR1 is SNHLY and CDR2 FYNNEI. V was clipped by 8 bases and J by 2 bases, with 13 bases between them. The CDR3 loop reads CASRARWAGNTIYF. CDR3 in DNA: TGTGCCAGCCGGGCGCGATGGGCTGGAAACACCATATATTTT.

The CDR3 loop is CASSLSGRGYTF. The CDR3 region has the DNA TGTGCCAGCAGCTTATCAGGGCGGGGCTACACCTTC. This rearrangement joins TRBV7-2 to TRBJ1-2; possibly TRBD1 for D (5 bases). The CDR3 extends over 12 amino acids. Trimming cost V 2 bases and J 8 bases, with 9 bases left between them. Germline V gene data show CDR1 as SGHTA and CDR2 as FQGNSA.

This clone appeared a single time. The chain is built from TRBV6-1 and TRBJ1-3, with no clear D. The V and J ends lost 2 bases and 0 bases respectively, with 8 bases between them. Germline CDR1 is MNHNS and CDR2 is SASEGT. The CDR3 covers 15 residues. CDR3 protein: CASSEIGFSGNTIYF. The CDR3 bases are TGTGCCAGCAGTGAAATAGGGTTCTCTGGAAACACCATATATTTT.

In this sample, this clone turned up once. The rearrangement uses TRBV6-2 or TRBV6-3 and TRBJ2-7; 11 bases fit TRBD2. The ends lost 4 bases at V and 1 base at J; junction bases unmatched: 6. The germline V gene has CDR1 MNHEY and CDR2 SVGEGT. This CDR3 comprises 16 residues. In nucleotides, the CDR3 is TGTGCCAGCAGTTCACGGCTAGCGGGAGGTTCCTACGAGCAGTACTTC. The encoded protein is CASSSRLAGGSYEQYF.